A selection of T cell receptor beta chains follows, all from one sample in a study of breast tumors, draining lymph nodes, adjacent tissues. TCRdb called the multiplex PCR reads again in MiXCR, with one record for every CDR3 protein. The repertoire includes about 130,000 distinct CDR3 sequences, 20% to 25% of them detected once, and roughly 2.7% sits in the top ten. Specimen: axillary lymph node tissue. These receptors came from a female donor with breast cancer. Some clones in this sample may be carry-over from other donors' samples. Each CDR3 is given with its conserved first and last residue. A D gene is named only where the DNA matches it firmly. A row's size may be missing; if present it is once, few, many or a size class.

CDR3 protein: CASSLDGAGPDTQYF
CDR3 DNA: TGCGCCAGCAGCTTGGATGGGGCCGGACCAGATACGCAGTATTTT
D gene: .
clone size: .
V gene: TRBV5-1
J gene: TRBJ2-3

CDR3 protein: CASSPDRAAGYEQYF
CDR3 DNA: TGTGCCAGCAGCCCCGACAGAGCCGCTGGCTACGAGCAGTACTTC
D gene: .
clone size: many
V gene: TRBV14
J gene: TRBJ2-7

CDR3 protein: CASSISGIQETQYF
CDR3 DNA: TGTGCCAGCAGTATCTCCGGGATACAAGAGACCCAGTACTTC
D gene: .
clone size: few
V gene: TRBV28
J gene: TRBJ2-5

CDR3 protein: CSVVRATEAFF
CDR3 DNA: TGCAGCGTTGTCAGGGCCACTGAAGCTTTCTTT
D gene: .
clone size: few
V gene: TRBV29-1
J gene: TRBJ1-1

CDR3 protein: CASSLRTSGDHSTDTQYF
CDR3 DNA: TGTGCCAGCAGCCTCCGGACTAGCGGAGACCATAGCACAGATACGCAGTATTTT
D gene: TRBD2
clone size: .
V gene: TRBV4-2
J gene: TRBJ2-3

CDR3 protein: CASKEGTGSYSNQPQHF
CDR3 DNA: TGTGCCAGTAAGGAAGGGACCGGATCCTATAGCAATCAGCCCCAGCATTTT
D gene: .
clone size: many
V gene: TRBV19
J gene: TRBJ1-5

CDR3 protein: CATSGSGFQPQHF
CDR3 DNA: TGTGCCACCAGTGGTTCGGGGTTTCAGCCCCAGCATTTT
D gene: .
clone size: many
V gene: TRBV24-1
J gene: TRBJ1-5

CDR3 protein: CSASGWGLAPYEQYF
CDR3 DNA: TGCAGTGCTAGTGGGTGGGGGCTAGCGCCCTACGAGCAGTACTTC
D gene: .
clone size: many
V gene: TRBV20-1
J gene: TRBJ2-7

CDR3 protein: CASRRTGTPNTGELFF
CDR3 DNA: TGTGCCAGCAGGCGTACCGGGACCCCGAACACCGGGGAGCTGTTTTTT
D gene: .
clone size: .
V gene: TRBV28
J gene: TRBJ2-2

CDR3 protein: CASSATGDYGYTF
CDR3 DNA: TGCGCCAGCAGTGCCACAGGGGACTATGGCTACACCTTC
D gene: TRBD1
clone size: many
V gene: TRBV10-1
J gene: TRBJ1-2

CDR3 protein: CASSRQGAGNQPQHF
CDR3 DNA: TGCGCCAGCAGCCGACAGGGGGCCGGCAATCAGCCCCAGCATTTT
D gene: TRBD1
clone size: .
V gene: TRBV4-1
J gene: TRBJ1-5

CDR3 protein: CSAHVGAGDSPLHF
CDR3 DNA: TGCAGTGCCCACGTGGGGGCAGGGGATTCACCCCTCCACTTT
D gene: .
clone size: many
V gene: TRBV20-1
J gene: TRBJ1-6

CDR3 protein: CATSSPSVSGANVLTF
CDR3 DNA: TGTGCCACCAGTTCCCCAAGCGTCTCTGGGGCCAACGTCCTGACTTTC
D gene: .
clone size: many
V gene: TRBV24-1
J gene: TRBJ2-6

CDR3 protein: CASSSWEPAYEQYF
CDR3 DNA: TGTGCCAGCAGCTCCTGGGAACCCGCCTACGAGCAGTACTTC
D gene: .
clone size: .
V gene: TRBV7-9
J gene: TRBJ2-7

CDR3 protein: CGTGPNTGELFF
CDR3 DNA: TGCGGGACAGGCCCGAACACCGGGGAGCTGTTTTTT
D gene: TRBD1
clone size: many
V gene: TRBV7-8
J gene: TRBJ2-2

CDR3 protein: CASSPGQLKQETQYF
CDR3 DNA: TGTGCCAGCAGTCCTGGACAGCTTAAACAAGAGACCCAGTACTTC
D gene: .
clone size: many
V gene: TRBV6-6
J gene: TRBJ2-5

CDR3 protein: CATRTSSGNTIYF
CDR3 DNA: TGTGCCACCAGGACGAGTTCTGGAAACACCATATATTTT
D gene: .
clone size: many
V gene: TRBV24-1
J gene: TRBJ1-3

CDR3 protein: CASKGVAETQYF
CDR3 DNA: TGTGCCAGCAAAGGGGTCGCTGAGACCCAGTACTTC
D gene: .
clone size: many
V gene: TRBV2
J gene: TRBJ2-5

CDR3 protein: CASSLTTGSPTIYGYTF
CDR3 DNA: TGTGCCAGCAGTTTAACGACAGGGAGCCCAACCATCTATGGCTACACCTTC
D gene: TRBD1
clone size: few
V gene: TRBV27
J gene: TRBJ1-2

CDR3 protein: CASSAGDRAVAGEQFF
CDR3 DNA: TGTGCCAGCAGCGCCGGGGACAGGGCGGTGGCAGGTGAGCAGTTCTTC
D gene: TRBD1
clone size: many
V gene: TRBV9
J gene: TRBJ2-1